The T cell receptor (beta chain) described here comes from a study of naive and memory T cell subsets. Amplification of ligated cDNA took four PCR rounds with SP2 and nested alpha and beta constant primers. For blood and skin samples, reverse transcription used TCR alpha and beta constant primers. TCRdb reprocessed the UMI-ligation and nested PCR reads via MiXCR and lists one record per CDR3 protein. The sample yields over 13,000 distinct CDR3 sequences, 4.5% to 6.5% seen once. Treatment noted: skin biopsy from PPD injection site in Mantoux-positive individual. TCR cDNA received a 3' ligated oligonucleotide that carried a UMI. Individuals with a positive Mantoux test gave biopsies from PPD-injected skin. Input was roughly 1 to 1,100 ng of DNase-treated total RNA without cell sorting. The V gene lost 8 bases and the J gene lost 0 bases, with 8 bases spanning the gap. Germline V gene lookup returns CDR1 MDHEN and CDR2 SYDVKM. There are 12 residues in the CDR3.

This clonotype was counted many times. This clonotype was obtained from an adult in good health. V usage is TRBV28 and J usage is TRBJ2-7, with D uncertain. Sequencing was performed on skin, taken from a tuberculin skin test site. The CDR3 sequence is CASARLSYEQYF. The CDR3 region has the DNA TGTGCCAGCGCTCGGCTCTCCTACGAGCAGTACTTC.